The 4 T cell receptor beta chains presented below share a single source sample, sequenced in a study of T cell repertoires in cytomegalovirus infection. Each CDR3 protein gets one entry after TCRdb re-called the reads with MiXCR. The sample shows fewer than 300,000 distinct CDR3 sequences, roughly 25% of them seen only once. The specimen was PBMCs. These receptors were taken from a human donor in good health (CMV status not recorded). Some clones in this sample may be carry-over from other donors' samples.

CDR3 sequence: CSARVSNEKLFF. As DNA, the CDR3 is TGCAGTGCTAGAGTCTCGAATGAAAAACTGTTTTTT. The chain recombines TRBV20-1 with TRBJ1-4; D uncertain. There are 12 residues in the CDR3. Germline assignment: CDR1 DFQATT and CDR2 SNEGSKA (reference sequence). V was trimmed by 1 base and J by 5 bases, leaving 5 bases between them.

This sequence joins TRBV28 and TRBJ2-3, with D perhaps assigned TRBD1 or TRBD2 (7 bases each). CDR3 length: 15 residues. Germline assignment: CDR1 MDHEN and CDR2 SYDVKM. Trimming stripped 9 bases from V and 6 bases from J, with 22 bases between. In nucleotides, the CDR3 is TGTGCCAGTTTAGGGGGCGGGAGTAAGGTGGATACGCAGTATTTT. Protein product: CASLGGGSKVDTQYF.

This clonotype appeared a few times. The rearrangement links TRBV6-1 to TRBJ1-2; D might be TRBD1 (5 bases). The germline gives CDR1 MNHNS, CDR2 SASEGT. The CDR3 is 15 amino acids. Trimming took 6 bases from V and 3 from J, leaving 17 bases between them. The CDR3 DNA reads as TGTGCCAGCAGAATGGGGGACCGAGATTACTATGGCTACACCTTC. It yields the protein CASRMGDRDYYGYTF.

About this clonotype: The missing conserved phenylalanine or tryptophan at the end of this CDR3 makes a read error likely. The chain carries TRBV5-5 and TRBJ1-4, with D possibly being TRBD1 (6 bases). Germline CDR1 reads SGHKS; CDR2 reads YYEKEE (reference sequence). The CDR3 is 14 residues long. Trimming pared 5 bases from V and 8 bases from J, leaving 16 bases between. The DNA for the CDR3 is TGTGCCAGCAGGCGTCATCCGACAGGCGAAAAACTGTTTCTT. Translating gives CASRRHPTGEKLFL.